Following are 24 T cell receptor beta chains from one sample sequenced in a study of T-cell memory formation after mild COVID-19. MiXCR, applied by TCRdb to the 5' RACE reads, yields one record per CDR3 protein. The sample lists under 150,000 distinct CDR3 sequences; approximately 22% were seen once. The sequenced sample was PBMCs or a T cell subset sorted from them (not recorded which). The receptors come from a young man who had mild COVID-19 (a few samples of this study predate the infection). Cell type and time point are not known.

This clonotype was counted between two and nine times. The chain is built from TRBV24-1 and TRBJ2-1; 9 bases match TRBD2. CDR1 is KGHDR and CDR2 is SFDVKD in the germline V gene. V trimming: 4 bases; J trimming: 8 bases; junction bases outside the gene matches: 11. The CDR3 has 16 residues. This CDR3 reads CATSDPFSGGRDEQFF. CDR3 sequence (DNA): TGTGCCACCAGTGACCCGTTTAGCGGGGGCCGGGATGAGCAGTTCTTC.

This clonotype was seen a handful of times. The V gene is TRBV29-1, the J gene TRBJ2-5, with a tentative D call TRBD1 (6 bases). Germline assignment: CDR1 SQVTM and CDR2 ANQGSEA. V lost 5 bases to trimming and J lost 5 bases, with 15 bases between them. This CDR3 has 13 amino acids. The chain's CDR3 is CSVLQGSGETQYF. The CDR3 DNA reads TGCAGCGTTTTACAGGGTAGTGGGGAGACCCAGTACTTC.

This clonotype was counted only a few times. The chain couples TRBV7-2 to TRBJ2-1; D is perhaps TRBD1 or TRBD2 (7 bases each). The CDR3 runs 14 residues. Trimming took off 7 bases at V and 9 bases at J, with 19 bases between the two ends. Per the germline V gene, CDR1 is SGHTA and CDR2 is FQGNSA. The CDR3 loop is CASTRGRGGSEQFF. The CDR3 DNA reads as TGTGCCAGCACCCGAGGCAGGGGGGGTAGTGAGCAGTTCTTC.

This clonotype was seen a handful of times. The rearrangement uses TRBV27 and TRBJ2-1; the D gene is possibly TRBD2 (5 bases). This CDR3 has 14 residues. Trimming removed 3 bases at V and 13 bases at J, with 19 bases between. Germline CDR1 MNHEY, CDR2 SMNVEV (reference sequence). CDR3 in amino acids: CASSFNYWESVQFF. CDR3 nucleotides: TGTGCCAGCAGTTTCAATTACTGGGAGAGTGTACAGTTCTTC.

This clonotype was counted a few times. The V call is TRBV4-3, the J call TRBJ2-3; 9 bases are shared with TRBD2. J was trimmed by 1 base and V by 1 base; bases with no gene match: 3. This CDR3 contains 16 residues. In germline, CDR1 is LGHNA, CDR2 YSLEER. CDR3 sequence: CASSQAAGGGTDTQYF. For the CDR3, the DNA is TGCGCCAGCAGCCAAGCAGCGGGGGGAGGCACAGATACGCAGTATTTT.

The V call is TRBV7-6, the J call TRBJ2-5; D is perhaps TRBD1 (6 bases). Looked up from germline, CDR1 is SGHVS and CDR2 is FNYEAQ. The V end was cut by 5 bases, the J end by 5 bases, with 12 bases between. The CDR3 sequence is 13 residues long. CDR3 protein: CASSPPGEETQYF. The CDR3 nucleotides are TGTGCCAGCAGCCCCCCAGGGGAGGAGACCCAGTACTTC. Together with reference TRBV7-6 and TRBJ2-5, the CDR3 gives the full variable domain: GAGVSQSPRYKVTKRGQDVALRCDPISGHVSLYWYRQALGQGPEFLTYFNYEAQQDKSGLPNDRFSAERPEGSISTLTIQRTEQRDSAMYRCASSPPGEETQYFGPGTRLLVL.

The chain links TRBV7-7 to TRBJ2-4; D gene uncertain. V was clipped by 2 bases and J by 0 bases, with 5 bases between them. Germline V gene data show CDR1 as SSHAT and CDR2 as FNYEAQ (reference sequence). The CDR3 spans 14 residues. The CDR3 DNA is TGTGCCAGCAGCTTACAGGTAGCCAAAAACATTCAGTACTTC. Translating it yields CASSLQVAKNIQYF. Combining the CDR3 with reference TRBV7-7 and TRBJ2-4 gives the whole variable domain GAGVSQSPRYKVTKRGQDVTLRCDPISSHATLYWYQQALGQGPEFLTYFNYEAQPDKSGLPSDRFSAERPEGSISTLTIQRTEQRDSAMYRCASSLQVAKNIQYFGAGTRLSVL.

V is TRBV2 and J is TRBJ2-7; 10 nucleotides line up with TRBD1. Germline values: CDR1 SNHLY, CDR2 FYNNEI. The V and J ends lost 7 bases and 4 bases, in that order; junction bases with no gene match: 4. The CDR3 is made up of 13 amino acids. In DNA form, the CDR3 reads TGTGCCAGCACGGACAGGGGGGAGTACGAGCAGTACGTC. Its protein product is CASTDRGEYEQYV.

With respect to this clonotype: Its ends do not fully match the called genes, so a read error is possible. The chain carries TRBV7-9 and TRBJ2-2; TRBD1 might be the D (6 bases). The CDR3 has 17 residues. Germline values: CDR1 SEHNR, CDR2 FQNEAQ (reference sequence). The CDR3 bases are TGTGCCAGCAGCCCGGTGGACAGTCATGCGAACACCTGGGAGCTGTTTTTT. This sequence encodes CASSPVDSHANTWELFF.

The chain couples TRBV7-8 to TRBJ1-4, with unresolved D. Germline V CDR1 and CDR2: SGHVS, FQNEAQ. The CDR3 has 14 residues. Trimming stripped 5 bases from V and 7 bases from J, with 14 bases between. CDR3 in DNA: TGTGCCAGCAGCCGCGGCGGGAGAGTTGAAAAACTGTTTTTT. Its translation: CASSRGGRVEKLFF.

The chain employs TRBV27 and TRBJ2-7; no firm D call. V lost 5 bases, J lost 0 bases, and 11 bases lay in between. Per germline, CDR1 MNHEY and CDR2 SMNVEV (reference sequence). This CDR3 is built from 14 residues. CDR3 sequence (DNA): TGTGCCAGCAGTCCTCTAGGTCCCTCCTACGAGCAGTACTTC. Its protein is CASSPLGPSYEQYF.

The chain has TRBV12-3 or TRBV12-4 and TRBJ2-7; 8 bases are shared with TRBD1. The CDR3 consists of 14 residues. V shed 3 bases and J 4 bases; nucleotides not matched to a gene: 5. CDR3 coding DNA: TGTGCCAGCAGTTTGCCGGGACAGGAATACGAGCAGTACTTC. Its translation: CASSLPGQEYEQYF.

At least ten counts were recorded for this clonotype. The chain joins TRBV20-1 to TRBJ2-7; TRBD1 matches at 9 bases. The V gene end was trimmed by 6 bases and the J gene end by 1 base; junction bases not matched to a gene: 1. The V gene's germline CDR1 is DFQATT and CDR2 SNEGSKA (reference sequence). The CDR3 totals 12 residues. CDR3 sequence reads: CSAGTGSYEQYF. The CDR3 DNA reads TGCAGTGCCGGGACAGGGTCCTACGAGCAGTACTTC.

This chain uses TRBV20-1 with TRBJ2-5; D may match TRBD1 or TRBD2 (5 bases each). From germline, CDR1 is DFQATT and CDR2 SNEGSKA (reference sequence). The CDR3 is 14 residues long. V lost 3 bases to trimming and J lost 7 bases, with 18 bases between them. The CDR3 sequence: CSARTGTGPVTQYF. The DNA for the CDR3 is TGCAGTGCTAGGACCGGGACGGGACCTGTGACCCAGTACTTC.

The chain carries TRBV5-1 and TRBJ2-1, with TRBD2 as a possible D gene (6 bases). The CDR3 has 16 amino acids. Germline V gene sequence: CDR1 SGHRS, CDR2 YFSETQ. Deletions cut 0 bases from V and 7 bases from J, with 17 bases between. CDR3 bases: TGCGCCAGCAGCTTGGATCGAAACGGGGGTGGGAATGAGCAGTTCTTC. Amino acid sequence: CASSLDRNGGGNEQFF.

This clonotype turned up a few times. The chain links TRBV4-1 to TRBJ2-3; 12 nucleotides agree with TRBD2. V was clipped by 1 base and J by 14 bases; unmatched bases: 7. The CDR3 is made up of 14 amino acids. From germline, CDR1 is MGHRA and CDR2 YSYEKL. CDR3 bases: TGCGCCAGCAGCCAAGGGCTAGCGGGGGGGCCGGGGTATTTT. Translating it yields CASSQGLAGGPGYF.

V usage is TRBV11-2 and J usage is TRBJ2-5, with D unresolved. Germline lookup yields CDR1 SGHAT and CDR2 FQNNGV. This CDR3 has 15 residues. With 1 base removed from V and 0 bases from J, the gap between germline ends came to 9 bases. The CDR3 DNA is TGTGCCAGCAGCTTAGGTGCCGGTTACCAAGAGACCCAGTACTTC. This sequence encodes CASSLGAGYQETQYF.

For the CDR3, the DNA is TGTGCCAGCAGCCCCGGGACTCGTCGAGATACGCAGTATTTT. This sequence encodes CASSPGTRRDTQYF. This rearrangement joins TRBV13 to TRBJ2-3; possible D gene TRBD2, 6 bases. CDR1 is PRHDT, CDR2 FYEKMQ, per germline (reference sequence). Deletions cut 5 bases from V and 5 bases from J, with 14 bases between. CDR3 length: 14 amino acids.

V is TRBV28 and J is TRBJ2-3, with TRBD2 as a possible D gene (5 bases). Germline CDR1 reads MDHEN; CDR2 reads SYDVKM. Trimming took off 11 bases at V and 4 bases at J, with 19 bases between the two ends. The CDR3 is 14 amino acids. CDR3 loop: CAGSSGWRADTQYF. The CDR3 DNA reads as TGTGCCGGTTCCTCGGGGTGGCGGGCAGATACGCAGTATTTT.

The chain employs TRBV29-1 and TRBJ2-2; unclear D gene. The germline CDR1 and CDR2 sequences are SQVTM and ANQGSEA. Deletions cut 2 bases from V and 5 bases from J, with 9 bases between. This CDR3 has 13 residues. CDR3 amino acids: CSVEYGLTGELFF. The DNA for the CDR3 is TGCAGCGTTGAATACGGGTTGACCGGGGAGCTGTTTTTT.

The V and J genes are TRBV12-3 or TRBV12-4 and TRBJ2-1; D gene ambiguous. The CDR3 consists of 11 residues. V shed 2 bases and J shed 10 bases, with 6 bases lying between them. CDR3 DNA sequence: TGTGCCAGCAGTTTAATGGAAGAGCAGTTCTTC. Translation: CASSLMEEQFF.

The chain links TRBV6-5 to TRBJ2-2; 8 bases are shared with TRBD2. Germline V gene data show CDR1 as MNHEY and CDR2 as SVGAGI. V lost 4 bases, J lost 4 bases, and 8 bases stayed unmatched. The CDR3 loop spans 16 amino acids. For the CDR3, the DNA is TGTGCCAGCAGTTTATACGGGGGGGCAATCACCGGGGAGCTGTTTTTT. Translating gives CASSLYGGAITGELFF.

The chain is built from TRBV6-5 and TRBJ1-1, with 8 bases lining up with TRBD1. V dropped 10 bases and J dropped 7; count of bases not matched to a gene: 14. Germline V lookup: CDR1 MNHEY, CDR2 SVGAGI. The CDR3 runs to 14 residues. CDR3 nucleotide sequence: TGTGCCACCCAGGCAGGACAGGGAGACCTTGAAGCTTTCTTT. Its translation: CATQAGQGDLEAFF.

This clonotype came up a few times. The V and J genes are TRBV27 and TRBJ2-4; D call uncertain. The CDR3 is 15 amino acids. Trimming left V 5 bases short and J 0 bases short, with 11 bases between. Germline CDR1 is MNHEY and CDR2 is SMNVEV (reference sequence). CDR3 region: CASSSHTSAKNIQYF. The CDR3 DNA reads TGTGCCAGCAGTAGTCACACCTCAGCCAAAAACATTCAGTACTTC.